This paragraph covers one T cell receptor (beta chain) sequence. This entry is derived from a study of blood T cell repertoires in COVID-19. Study background: Sites across the United States, Italy and Spain contributed samples from acute and convalescent COVID-19. Nucleic acid was either cDNA or gDNA, and it came from T cells, B-cell-depleted T cells, or PBMCs.

In the source study's methods: Reference gene primer amplification gave nucleated cell count estimates. The data were produced by immunoSEQ multiplex PCR, yet TCRdb's version contains in-frame clones alone and is incomplete. From that table come the V and J calls and clone size; the DNA was used to work out D and trimming. The top ten clones hold about 4% of a sample with 55,000 to 90,000 clones, 70% to 90% of them seen once. The sample was peripheral blood. The clonotype originates from a man between 65 and 85 years old with active COVID-19.

The CDR3 sequence is CASSPPGLAGVETQYF. CDR3 coding DNA: TGTGCCAGCTCACCACCGGGACTAGCGGGAGTGGAGACCCAGTACTTC. The chain couples TRBV18 to TRBJ2-5; 14 nucleotides agree with TRBD2. Losses at the gene ends were 0 bases for V and 5 bases for J; bases not matched to a gene: 2. The CDR3 has 16 amino acids. CDR1 and CDR2 (germline): KGHSH, LQKENI.